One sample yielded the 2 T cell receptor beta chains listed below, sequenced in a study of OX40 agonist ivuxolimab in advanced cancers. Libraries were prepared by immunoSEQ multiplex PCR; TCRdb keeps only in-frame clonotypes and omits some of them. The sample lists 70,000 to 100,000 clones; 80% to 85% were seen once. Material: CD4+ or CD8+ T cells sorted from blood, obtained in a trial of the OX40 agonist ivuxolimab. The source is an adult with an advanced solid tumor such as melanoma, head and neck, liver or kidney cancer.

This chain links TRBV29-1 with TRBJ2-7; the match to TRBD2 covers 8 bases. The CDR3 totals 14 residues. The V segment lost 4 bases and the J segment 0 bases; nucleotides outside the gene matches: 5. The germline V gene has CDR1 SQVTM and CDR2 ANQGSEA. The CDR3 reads CSVVGAGGSYEQYF. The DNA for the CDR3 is TGCAGCGTTGTTGGTGCGGGGGGCTCCTACGAGCAGTACTTC.

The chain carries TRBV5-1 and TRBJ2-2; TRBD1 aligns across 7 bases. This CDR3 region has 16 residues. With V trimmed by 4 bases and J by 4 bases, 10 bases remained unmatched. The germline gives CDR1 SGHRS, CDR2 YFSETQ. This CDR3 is CASSPPRQGGTGELFF. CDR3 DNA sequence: TGCGCCAGCAGCCCACCCCGACAGGGCGGCACCGGGGAGCTGTTTTTT.